One and the same sample provided the 31 T cell receptor beta chains below, sequenced in a study of blood T cells in healthy people across ages (dated by TCRdb to the mid-2010s). Library method: 5' RACE. Sequencing was performed on an Illumina HiSeq 2500. A second about 7 to 11 cycle PCR used a sample-barcoded 5' primer and a J-beta primer mix. Starting from the raw public reads, TCRdb applied fastp trimming at Q25, assembled clones with MiXCR and retained in-frame beta chains. Entries that share a CDR3 protein sequence are merged under the most common genes and DNA. The sample has 600,000 to 800,000 distinct CDR3 sequences on record, around 50% of them singletons. Approximately 15% of the sample is in the top ten clones. What was sequenced was blood. These receptors all come from a woman of 80 years or more in good health.

This clonotype has just a few counts. The gene calls are TRBV5-1 and TRBJ1-1; 10 nucleotides align to TRBD1. This CDR3 region has 14 residues. The V and J ends lost 4 bases and 6 bases, in that order; junction bases with no gene match: 6. Germline V gives CDR1 SGHRS, CDR2 YFSETQ. Written as DNA, the CDR3 is TGCGCCAGCAGCACCGGGACAGGGGACGCTGAAGCTTTCTTT. Protein sequence: CASSTGTGDAEAFF.

About this clonotype itself: A read error may explain this, as a much larger clone is one base away. The chain has TRBV28 and TRBJ1-6; D remains unclear. CDR1 is MDHEN and CDR2 is SYDVKM in the germline V gene. The CDR3 sequence is 15 residues long. The CDR3 loop is CASSPSRVLNRPPHF. CDR3 coding DNA: TGTGCCAGCAGTCCTAGTCGGGTCCTCAACCGACCCCCCCACTTT.

With regard to this clonotype: Being one base from a much bigger clone, this may be a read error. The CDR3 DNA is TGTGCCAGCAGCCAAGAGTCCCCCAATGAGCAGTACTTC. It yields the protein CASSQESPNEQYF. The V and J genes are TRBV4-2 and TRBJ2-5; D call uncertain. The CDR3 has 13 amino acids. Germline V gene data show CDR1 as LGHNA and CDR2 as YNFKEQ. Deletions cut 0 bases from V and 11 bases from J, with 13 bases between.

This chain uses TRBV9 with TRBJ2-1; D is perhaps TRBD2 (5 bases). The J call may be mistaken, given a closer DNA end match to TRBJ2-7. The CDR3 has 16 residues. Germline lookup yields CDR1 SGDLS and CDR2 YYNGEE. The CDR3 bases are TGTGCCAGCAGCGTAAGACCGGGGAGCTCCTACAATGAGCAGTACTTC. Residues: CASSVRPGSSYNEQYF.

Points on this clonotype: This may stem from a read error, because a much larger clone lies one nucleotide away. V usage is TRBV7-9 and J usage is TRBJ2-1, with 10 bases matching TRBD2. The V and J ends lost 10 bases and 7 bases, in that order; junction bases with no gene match: 10. CDR1 is SEHNR and CDR2 is FQNEAQ in the germline V gene (reference sequence). The CDR3 runs 14 residues. CDR3 region: CATFPSGSGNEQFF. CDR3 DNA: TGTGCCACATTTCCTAGCGGGAGCGGGAATGAGCAGTTCTTC.

This clonotype was recorded only once. CDR3 amino acids: CSVDGGIRNEQYF. The DNA for the CDR3 is TGCAGCGTTGATGGGGGGATTCGCAACGAGCAGTACTTC. V is TRBV29-1 and J is TRBJ2-7, with D possibly being TRBD2 (6 bases). The CDR3 spans 13 residues. V was clipped by 3 bases and J by 5 bases, with 14 bases between them. Germline loops: CDR1 SQVTM, CDR2 ANQGSEA.

The V and J genes are TRBV12-3 or TRBV12-4 and TRBJ2-3; D is undetermined. The CDR3 covers 15 residues. Trimming pared 5 bases from V and 2 bases from J, leaving 14 bases between. CDR3 DNA sequence: TGTGCCAGCAGTCTCGGTACACTAAACACAGATACGCAGTATTTT. It codes for CASSLGTLNTDTQYF.

Concerning this clonotype itself: A much larger clone sits a single nucleotide away, making a read error possible. The gene calls are TRBV29-1 and TRBJ2-5; 10 bases map to TRBD1. Germline assignment: CDR1 SQVTM and CDR2 ANQGSEA. The CDR3 covers 15 residues. Trimming removed 4 bases from V and 11 bases from J; junction bases left unmatched: 16. The CDR3 here is CSVVGTGERYNEQYF. CDR3 DNA sequence: TGCAGCGTTGTGGGGACAGGGGAAAGGTACAATGAGCAGTACTTC.

This clonotype was observed once. A single base separates this from a much larger clone, so it may be a read error. The rearrangement links TRBV20-1 to TRBJ2-5; possibly TRBD2 for D (6 bases). The CDR3 loop spans 12 amino acids. In germline, CDR1 is DFQATT, CDR2 SNEGSKA (reference sequence). CDR3 protein: CSARDLGGKQSF. In DNA, the CDR3 is TGCAGTGCTAGAGATTTGGGCGGGAAGCAGTCCTTC.

This clonotype was observed many times. The chain carries TRBV15 and TRBJ2-7, with D possibly TRBD1 on 6 matching bases. Trimming took off 4 bases at V and 1 base at J, with 23 bases between the two ends. Germline V lookup: CDR1 LNHNV, CDR2 YYDKDF (reference sequence). This CDR3 is built from 18 residues. CDR3 sequence (DNA): TGTGCCACCAGCACCCTTGGCAGGGGCGAAGGGTCTTCCTACGAGCAGTACTTC. It yields the protein CATSTLGRGEGSSYEQYF. Complete variable domain (other parts from reference TRBV15 and TRBJ2-7): DAMVIQNPRYQVTQFGKPVTLSCSQTLNHNVMYWYQQKSSQAPKLLFHYYDKDFNNEADTPDNFQSRRPNTSFCFLDIRSPGLGDTAMYLCATSTLGRGEGSSYEQYFGPGTRLTVT.

This clonotype showed up many times. The chain couples TRBV20-1 to TRBJ2-7, with TRBD2 as a possible D gene (5 bases). There are 13 residues in the CDR3. The V end was cut by 3 bases, the J end by 0 bases, with 9 bases between. CDR1 DFQATT and CDR2 SNEGSKA come from the germline V gene (reference sequence). The CDR3 spells CSARDGGSYEQYF. The CDR3 coding sequence is TGCAGTGCTAGGGACGGAGGCTCCTACGAGCAGTACTTC.

This clonotype was counted a few times. DNA for the CDR3: TGCGCCAGCAGCCAAGTTGCGGGGGGGTTGGGGAATGGCTACACCTTC. This gives the protein CASSQVAGGLGNGYTF. The chain uses TRBV4-1 and TRBJ1-2; D might be TRBD1 (5 bases). Germline loops: CDR1 MGHRA, CDR2 YSYEKL. The CDR3 totals 16 residues. The V end lost 1 base, the J end lost 6 bases, and 18 bases lay between the germline ends.

This clonotype has a count of ten or more. V is TRBV5-1 and J is TRBJ2-1, with D maybe TRBD2 (5 bases). The germline V and J ends were trimmed by 4 bases and 7 bases, with 18 bases remaining between them. This CDR3 spans 15 amino acids. Germline loops: CDR1 SGHRS, CDR2 YFSETQ. The CDR3 DNA sequence: TGCGCCAGCAGCCTTAATGTGTGGAGAGGGAATGAGCAGTTCTTC. It yields the protein CASSLNVWRGNEQFF.

Concerning this clonotype itself: This may be a read error: a much more frequent sequence differs by one nucleotide. The chain employs TRBV3-1 and TRBJ2-1; TRBD2 agrees at 8 bases. The J call is in doubt because the DNA end fits TRBJ2-7 better. This CDR3 has 16 amino acids. Germline CDR1 reads LGHDT; CDR2 reads YNNKEL (reference sequence). The chain's CDR3 is CASSPPGTRAYNEQYF. For the CDR3, the DNA is TGTGCCAGCAGCCCCCCCGGGACTAGGGCCTACAATGAGCAGTACTTC.

V and J are TRBV12-3 or TRBV12-4 and TRBJ2-5; D unclear. The CDR3 is 14 amino acids. V was cut by 5 bases and J by 5 bases, with 15 bases left in between. The CDR3 bases are TGTGCCAGCAGTCCACTCTACGGGCAGGAGACCCAGTACTTC. Translating gives CASSPLYGQETQYF.

Comment on this clonotype: This may be a read error, as it is one base from a much larger clone. The chain joins TRBV24-1 to TRBJ1-4; D is possibly TRBD1 (6 bases). Germline CDR1 reads KGHDR; CDR2 reads SFDVKD. The CDR3 sequence is 15 residues long. The CDR3 region has the DNA TGTGTCACCAGTGATCCAAAAGCAGGGGACGGTAAACTGTTTTTT. This codes for CVTSDPKAGDGKLFF.

The chain carries TRBV27 and TRBJ2-3, with 9 nucleotides matching TRBD2. The CDR3 extends over 15 amino acids. Germline CDR1 MNHEY, CDR2 SMNVEV (reference sequence). Trimming at V came to 6 bases and at J to 4 bases, leaving 8 bases not matched to a gene. CDR3 residues: CASRGAGGFSDTQYF. CDR3 nucleotide sequence: TGTGCCAGCAGGGGAGCGGGAGGCTTTTCAGATACGCAGTATTTT.

This clonotype was counted a few times. This may come from a read error, since a much larger clone is one base off. The chain is built from TRBV20-1 and TRBJ2-1; TRBD2 matches at 12 bases. Near its end, the DNA agrees better with TRBJ2-7, so the J call may be wrong. CDR3 length equals 16 residues. Germline V gene lookup returns CDR1 DFQATT and CDR2 SNEGSKA (reference sequence). The CDR3 region has the DNA TGCAGTGCTAGAGATCACGGACTAGCGGGGTACAATGAGCAGTACTTC. Amino acid sequence: CSARDHGLAGYNEQYF.

This sequence joins TRBV12-3 or TRBV12-4 and TRBJ2-3; D may be TRBD2 (6 bases). Trimming took 1 base from V and 4 from J, leaving 15 bases between them. This CDR3 comprises 16 residues. The CDR3 region is CASSLDRLASADTQYF. The CDR3 DNA follows: TGTGCCAGCAGTTTAGATAGGCTAGCTAGCGCAGATACGCAGTATTTT.

The chain carries TRBV13 and TRBJ2-2; 7 nucleotides agree with TRBD2. The CDR3 spans 19 residues. Unmatched junction bases numbered 16, after V lost 3 bases and J lost 3 bases. Germline loops: CDR1 PRHDT, CDR2 FYEKMQ (reference sequence). Here the CDR3 DNA reads TGTGCCAGCAGCTTTGGCGTGACAGTTGGGAGGGCCTACACCGGGGAGCTGTTTTTT. It specifies CASSFGVTVGRAYTGELFF.

The chain uses TRBV29-1 and TRBJ2-2, with 7 bases that match TRBD1. This CDR3 has 15 amino acids. Trimming removed 5 bases from V and 8 bases from J; junction bases left unmatched: 14. Germline V lookup: CDR1 SQVTM, CDR2 ANQGSEA. The CDR3 nucleotides are TGCAGCGTTTCGACAGGGTTCAGGAGAGGTGGGGAGCTGTTTTTT. Translating gives CSVSTGFRRGGELFF.

This chain joins TRBV5-1 and TRBJ2-1, with TRBD2 matching 10 bases. This CDR3 contains 16 residues. Germline V CDR1 and CDR2: SGHRS, YFSETQ. V lost 0 bases and J lost 8; bases outside the gene matches: 8. CDR3 sequence reads: CASSLEPSGSGDEQFF. CDR3 in DNA: TGCGCCAGCAGCTTGGAACCTAGCGGGAGTGGGGATGAGCAGTTCTTC.

Many counts were recorded for this clonotype. The rearrangement uses TRBV5-4 and TRBJ2-4; D is unclear. The V gene lost 1 base and the J gene lost 1 base, with 9 bases spanning the gap. The CDR3 runs 15 residues. CDR1 is SGHNT, CDR2 YYREEE, per germline (reference sequence). The CDR3 coding sequence is TGTGCCAGCAGCTTGCTGGACCGGGCCAAAAACATTCAGTACTTC. Protein product: CASSLLDRAKNIQYF.

The chain joins TRBV12-3 or TRBV12-4 to TRBJ2-5; 7 nucleotides match TRBD2. There are 14 residues in the CDR3. Unmatched junction bases numbered 10, after V lost 5 bases and J lost 7 bases. In DNA form, the CDR3 reads TGTGCCAGCAGTGAGGGGACTATCAGAGGGACCCAGTACTTC. This encodes CASSEGTIRGTQYF.

The chain employs TRBV28 and TRBJ2-5, with 8 bases lining up with TRBD1. V trimming: 5 bases; J trimming: 0 bases; junction bases outside the gene matches: 8. This CDR3 comprises 16 residues. CDR1 and CDR2 (germline): MDHEN, SYDVKM. The CDR3 nucleotides read TGTGCCAGCAGTACCAGGACAGGGTCCTACCAAGAGACCCAGTACTTC. This codes for CASSTRTGSYQETQYF.

In nucleotides, the CDR3 is TGCGCCAGCAGCTTGGCGGGAGTACGGAATCAGCCCCAGCATTTT. Translating it yields CASSLAGVRNQPQHF. The chain carries TRBV5-1 and TRBJ1-5; no clear D. Deletions cut 0 bases from V and 4 bases from J, with 11 bases between. The CDR3 is made up of 15 amino acids. Germline assignment: CDR1 SGHRS and CDR2 YFSETQ.

This clonotype was observed a handful of times. The chain combines TRBV7-9 with TRBJ2-5; D may correspond to TRBD1 or TRBD2 (6 bases each). The CDR3 contains 13 residues. From germline, CDR1 is SEHNR and CDR2 FQNEAQ (reference sequence). Trimming removed 6 bases from V and 1 base from J, with 9 bases in between. The CDR3: CASRGGPQETQYF. The CDR3 DNA follows: TGTGCCAGCAGAGGGGGGCCCCAAGAGACCCAGTACTTC.

This clonotype was seen repeatedly, ten times or more. This chain connects TRBV30 to TRBJ2-3; D is possibly TRBD2 (5 bases). Per the germline V gene, CDR1 is GTSNPN and CDR2 is SVGIG (reference sequence). This CDR3 contains 10 residues. V was cut by 7 bases and J by 11 bases, with 13 bases left in between. CDR3 sequence: CASGLRRQYF. CDR3 DNA: TGTGCCTCCGGACTTAGGAGGCAGTATTTT.

This clonotype was seen many times. The CDR3, as DNA: TGTGCCAGCAGTTTAGGGGGCGCCAGCTCCTACGAGCAGTACTTC. Protein product: CASSLGGASSYEQYF. The chain is built from TRBV28 and TRBJ2-7, with D tentatively TRBD1 (6 bases). V was shortened by 2 bases and J by 0 bases, with 11 bases between the two germline ends. This CDR3 is 15 amino acids long. CDR1 is MDHEN, CDR2 SYDVKM, per germline.

The J gene is TRBJ1-5, the V gene TRBV20-1; the D gene is possibly TRBD1 (6 bases). Between the trimmed V and J ends, which lost 6 bases and 0 bases, there was a span of 12 bases. The germline V gene encodes CDR1 DFQATT and CDR2 SNEGSKA (reference sequence). This CDR3 comprises 14 residues. In DNA, the CDR3 is TGCAGTGCGCAGACAGGCTATAGCAATCAGCCCCAGCATTTT. This translates into CSAQTGYSNQPQHF.

This chain joins TRBV2 and TRBJ1-2; possible D gene TRBD1, 6 bases. CDR3 length: 13 residues. Trimming cost V 5 bases and J 7 bases, with 14 bases left between them. Germline CDR1 reads SNHLY; CDR2 reads FYNNEI. The CDR3 loop reads CASSIRQVTGYTF. CDR3 in DNA: TGTGCCAGCAGTATCAGACAGGTTACTGGCTACACCTTC.